One sample yielded the 14 T cell receptor beta chains listed below, sequenced in a study of CD8 T cells in Susac syndrome (dated by TCRdb to the late 2010s). Receptors were amplified or captured by the immunoSEQ multiplex PCR assay. RNA was extracted using the RNeasy kit, and about 0.45 to 1 ug of the RNA was reverse transcribed with random hexamers. The public sequencing data were trimmed at Q25 with fastp and processed into clonotypes with MiXCR by TCRdb, which kept only in-frame beta chains. Rows with a matching CDR3 protein are joined into one entry that keeps the most common DNA and genes. The sample includes around 100,000 distinct CDR3 sequences, with approximately 95% observed a single time. The top ten hold 0.3% of the sample. Sequencing input: CD8+ T cells from PBMCs. These receptors were collected from a human donor with Susac syndrome.

CDR3 sequence: CASSYQGGAKNIQYF. The DNA for the CDR3 is TGTGCCAGCAGTTACCAGGGAGGGGCCAAAAACATTCAGTACTTC. J is TRBJ2-4 and V is TRBV6-5; 7 bases are a match to TRBD2. Per the germline V gene, CDR1 is MNHEY and CDR2 is SVGAGI. CDR3 length: 15 residues. V shed 2 bases and J 1 base; nucleotides not matched to a gene: 2.

The CDR3 loop is CASSLGQGPHTGELFF. The CDR3, as DNA: TGCGCCAGCAGCTTGGGACAGGGGCCCCACACCGGGGAGCTGTTTTTT. The chain is built from TRBV5-1 and TRBJ2-2, with 8 positions matching TRBD1. V shed 0 bases, J shed 3 bases, and the junction held 4 bases outside the gene matches. Germline V gene lookup returns CDR1 SGHRS and CDR2 YFSETQ. The length of the CDR3 is 16 residues.

The chain's CDR3 is CASSLDGVSGANVLTF. The CDR3 bases are TGTGCCAGCAGCTTAGACGGCGTCTCTGGGGCCAACGTCCTGACTTTC. V is TRBV7-9 and J is TRBJ2-6, with D unresolved. V shed 1 base and J shed 0 bases, with 7 bases lying between them. Germline V lookup: CDR1 SEHNR, CDR2 FQNEAQ (reference sequence). The CDR3 is 16 amino acids. Together with reference TRBV7-9 and TRBJ2-6, the CDR3 gives the full variable domain: DTGVSQNPRHKITKRGQNVTFRCDPISEHNRLYWYRQTLGQGPEFLTYFQNEAQLEKSRLLSDRFSAERPKGSFSTLEIQRTEQGDSAMYLCASSLDGVSGANVLTFGAGSRLTVL.

This sequence joins TRBV11-2 and TRBJ2-3, with 11 bases identical to TRBD2. In germline, CDR1 is SGHAT, CDR2 FQNNGV. Unmatched junction bases numbered 5, after V lost 5 bases and J lost 4 bases. The CDR3 has 15 amino acids. Here the CDR3 reads CASSRGLADPDTQYF. CDR3 in DNA: TGTGCCAGCAGCCGGGGACTAGCGGACCCAGATACGCAGTATTTT.

This chain links TRBV6-1 with TRBJ1-5; TRBD1 agrees at 9 bases. After removal of 8 bases from V and 8 bases from J, the junction contained 7 bases not matched to a gene. Per the germline V gene, CDR1 is MNHNS and CDR2 is SASEGT. The CDR3 has 13 residues. The CDR3 loop reads CASVDRGKEPQHF. DNA of the CDR3: TGTGCCAGCGTAGACAGGGGGAAGGAGCCCCAGCATTTT.

J is TRBJ1-1 and V is TRBV15, with D possibly TRBD1 on 5 matching bases. The V and J ends lost 2 bases and 0 bases respectively, with 13 bases between them. The germline V gene encodes CDR1 LNHNV and CDR2 YYDKDF (reference sequence). This CDR3 region has 16 residues. Written as DNA, the CDR3 is TGTGCCACCAGCAGAAAGGGACTCGGCCTGAACACTGAAGCTTTCTTT. Translating it yields CATSRKGLGLNTEAFF.

The genes are TRBV5-1 and TRBJ1-1; D possibly corresponds to TRBD1 (5 bases). Between the trimmed V and J ends, which lost 4 bases and 2 bases, there was a span of 12 bases. Germline values: CDR1 SGHRS, CDR2 YFSETQ. This CDR3 region has 14 residues. The CDR3 protein is CASSLKGPNTEAFF. The DNA for the CDR3 is TGCGCCAGCAGCCTAAAGGGGCCCAACACTGAAGCTTTCTTT. The complete variable domain, with remaining parts taken from reference TRBV5-1 and TRBJ1-1, reads KAGVTQTPRYLIKTRGQQVTLSCSPISGHRSVSWYQQTPGQGLQFLFEYFSETQRNKGNFPGRFSGRQFSNSRSEMNVSTLELGDSALYLCASSLKGPNTEAFFGQGTRLTVV.

The genes are TRBV27 and TRBJ2-1; 7 bases map to TRBD1. The ends lost 2 bases at V and 15 bases at J; junction bases unmatched: 7. CDR1 MNHEY and CDR2 SMNVEV come from the germline V gene (reference sequence). The CDR3 totals 12 residues. CDR3 bases: TGTGCCAGCAGTTTAAGGGGACAGAGTCTGTTCTTC. It specifies CASSLRGQSLFF.

The chain is built from TRBV27 and TRBJ2-7, with no clear D. The CDR3 has 14 residues. The V and J ends lost 2 bases and 1 base respectively, with 9 bases between them. Germline lookup yields CDR1 MNHEY and CDR2 SMNVEV (reference sequence). The CDR3 spells CASSLAEGSYEQYF. CDR3 nucleotides: TGTGCCAGCAGTTTAGCGGAAGGGTCCTACGAGCAGTACTTC.

A word on this clonotype: The junction departs from germline at one end; a sequencing error may be responsible. The chain combines TRBV5-6 with TRBJ2-3; TRBD2 matches at 8 bases. From germline, CDR1 is SGHDT and CDR2 YYEEEE. The CDR3 length is 12 residues. In nucleotides, the CDR3 is TGTGCCAGCAGCTTGGTGGGCGGGGGGCCGCATTTT. It encodes CASSLVGGGPHF.

The chain is built from TRBV5-4 and TRBJ2-2; 10 nucleotides align to TRBD1. Germline V lookup: CDR1 SGHNT, CDR2 YYREEE (reference sequence). This CDR3 comprises 16 residues. The trim removed 5 bases at V and 4 bases at J, leaving 8 bases unmatched. Here the CDR3 reads CASRAGTGVVTGELFF. The CDR3 DNA is TGTGCCAGCAGGGCCGGGACAGGGGTAGTCACCGGGGAGCTGTTTTTT.

The V and J genes are TRBV14 and TRBJ2-5, with D maybe TRBD2 (5 bases). Germline values: CDR1 SGHDN, CDR2 FVKESK. The V end lost 6 bases, the J end lost 1 base, and 15 bases lay between the germline ends. The CDR3 length is 15 residues. The CDR3 DNA reads as TGTGCCAGCAGTGCCAAGCGAGGGCTCCAAGAGACCCAGTACTTC. Its translation: CASSAKRGLQETQYF.

This clonotype came up once. The gene calls are TRBV12-3 or TRBV12-4 and TRBJ1-3, with D uncertain. CDR3 length equals 14 residues. V lost 6 bases and J lost 0, with 9 bases in between. The CDR3 DNA is TGTGCCAGCAGAGTAGGAAGCTCTGGAAACACCATATATTTT. It yields the protein CASRVGSSGNTIYF.

The rearrangement uses TRBV20-1 and TRBJ2-5; TRBD2 agrees at 7 bases. The CDR3 runs to 14 residues. CDR1 is DFQATT and CDR2 is SNEGSKA in the germline V gene (reference sequence). V lost 3 bases, J lost 2 bases, and 6 bases stayed unmatched. The DNA of the CDR3 is TGCAGTGCTAGGAGCGGGGATAAACAAGAGACCCAGTACTTC. Amino acid sequence: CSARSGDKQETQYF.